A selection of T cell receptor beta chains follows, all from one sample in a study of blood T cell repertoires in COVID-19. Assay used: immunoSEQ multiplex PCR; TCRdb lists only in-frame clones, some missing. The sample records about 220,000 clones, roughly 85% being singletons. The material sequenced was PBMCs or T cells enriched from blood (not recorded which). The receptors derive from a woman between 40 and 55 years old who had been exposed to COVID-19. Each CDR3 is given with its conserved first and last residue. Each record gives: clone size, V gene, J gene, D gene, CDR3 length, CDR3 DNA, CDR3 protein. D genes are given only for firm matches. Clone size is stated in some rows and not others, as once, few, many or a class when expanded.

.	TRBV12-3/TRBV12-4	TRBJ2-5	.	13	TGTGCCAGCACCCTAGAGGCGCGGGAGACCCAGTACTTC	CASTLEARETQYF
few	TRBV28	TRBJ1-5	TRBD1	18	TGTGCCAGCAGTTTATATGGGACAGCTGCTTATAGCAATCAGCCCCAGCATTTT	CASSLYGTAAYSNQPQHF
.	TRBV5-6	TRBJ2-1	.	15	TGTGCCAGCAGCTCGCCGGGGGGCCCCTACAATGAGCAGTTCTTC	CASSSPGGPYNEQFF
.	TRBV5-5	TRBJ2-5	TRBD1	15	TGTGCCAGCAGCTTGGCCATACAGGGGGCCGAGACCCAGTACTTC	CASSLAIQGAETQYF
.	TRBV6-2/TRBV6-3	TRBJ2-3	TRBD2	16	TGTGCCAGCAGTGAGGGTTCGGCTAGCGGGACAGATACGCAGTATTTT	CASSEGSASGTDTQYF
.	TRBV24-1	TRBJ1-2	.	12	TGTGCCACCAGTGATCGGGAACTGCGCTACACCTTC	CATSDRELRYTF
.	TRBV3-1/TRBV3-2	TRBJ2-5	.	13	TGTGCCAGCAGCCAATTAGGGGGAGAGACCCAGTACTTC	CASSQLGGETQYF
.	TRBV2	TRBJ2-5	.	16	TGTGCCAGCCATGGGCTAGCCGTTTCAAGTAAGGAGACCCAGTACTTC	CASHGLAVSSKETQYF
once	TRBV19	TRBJ2-1	TRBD2	13	TGTGCCAGTAAGAAAGGGGAGGGCGGTGAGCAGTTCTTC	CASKKGEGGEQFF
.	TRBV7-3	TRBJ1-6	TRBD1	16	TGTGCCAGCAGCTTACTGGGGACAGGGAACAATTCACCCCTCCACTTT	CASSLLGTGNNSPLHF
.	TRBV6-5	TRBJ2-5	.	13	TGTGCCAGCAGTTATTTCCTACAAGAGACCCAGTACTTC	CASSYFLQETQYF
.	TRBV2	TRBJ2-2	.	16	TGTGCCAGCACCGAGGGGGGGTGGTATAACACCGGGGAGCTGTTTTTT	CASTEGGWYNTGELFF
.	TRBV29-1	TRBJ1-1	.	16	TGCAGCGTTGATACTCTTCTTGGCAGGTCAAACACTGAAGCTTTCTTT	CSVDTLLGRSNTEAFF
once	TRBV5-4	TRBJ1-2	.	16	TGTGCCAGCAGCTTGGAGTGGGAGGGAGCTAACTATGGCTACACCTTC	CASSLEWEGANYGYTF
.	TRBV29-1	TRBJ2-7	TRBD1	14	TGCAGCGTCGCATCCTCCGGGACAGGGGACGAGCAGTACTTC	CSVASSGTGDEQYF
.	TRBV3-1/TRBV3-2	TRBJ1-2	.	15	TGTGCCAGCAGCTCCACCCGCGACAGGAACTATGGCTACACCTTC	CASSSTRDRNYGYTF
.	TRBV4-2	TRBJ2-1	TRBD2	16	TGTGCCAGCAGCCTCTCCGGGACGGGGGGGCGAAATGAGCAGTTCTTC	CASSLSGTGGRNEQFF
.	TRBV30	TRBJ1-2	TRBD1	13	TGTGCCTGGAGTCGACAGGGAAAGGGTGGCTACACCTTC	CAWSRQGKGGYTF
.	TRBV28	TRBJ1-2	.	14	TGTGCCAGCAGTTTATCCGGGGGATACTATGGCTACACCTTC	CASSLSGGYYGYTF
.	TRBV21-1	TRBJ1-2	.	17	TGTGCCAGCAGCAAAGGGAAGGCAGGATCCACTAACTATGGCTACACCTTC	CASSKGKAGSTNYGYTF
.	TRBV5-1	TRBJ1-5	TRBD1	17	TGCGCCAGCAGCCCAAGCCCGGGACAGGGCGGCAATCAGCCCCAGCATTTT	CASSPSPGQGGNQPQHF
once	TRBV3-1/TRBV3-2	TRBJ2-7	.	15	TGTGCCAGCAGCCAAGTCTCTGGTGGCCCTTACGAGCAGTACTTC	CASSQVSGGPYEQYF
.	TRBV2	TRBJ1-2	TRBD1	16	TGTGCCAGCATAGGGGACACCGGGGGGACAGGCTATGGCTACACCTTC	CASIGDTGGTGYGYTF
few	TRBV28	TRBJ2-3	.	15	TGTGCCAGCAGTTTACGAGACAGGAACACAGATACGCAGTATTTT	CASSLRDRNTDTQYF
.	TRBV12-3/TRBV12-4	TRBJ2-1	TRBD2	13	TGTGCCAGCAGCCGCTCTAGCGGCGATGAGCAGTTCTTC	CASSRSSGDEQFF
.	TRBV5-1	TRBJ1-1	.	13	TGCGCCAGCAGCTCCAACATGAACACTGAAGCTTTCTTT	CASSSNMNTEAFF
few	TRBV6-5	TRBJ1-2	TRBD1	14	TGTGCCAGCACCCACAGGGGAGAAAACTATGGCTACACCTTC	CASTHRGENYGYTF
.	TRBV28	TRBJ2-7	.	14	TGTGCCAGCTTTAGCGTCAGGAGCTCCTACGAGCAGTACTTC	CASFSVRSSYEQYF
.	TRBV7-9	TRBJ2-6	TRBD1	17	TGTGCCAGCAGCTTGGGACAGGGTTACTCTGGGGCCAACGTCCTGACTTTC	CASSLGQGYSGANVLTF
.	TRBV25-1	TRBJ2-7	TRBD1	14	TGTGCCAGCAGTGCTTGGACAGGGGCCTACGAGCAGTACTTC	CASSAWTGAYEQYF
.	TRBV28	TRBJ2-3	TRBD2	16	TGTGCCAGCAGTTTTAGGCTAGCGGGGGGAGTGTATACGCAGTATTTT	CASSFRLAGGVYTQYF
.	TRBV28	TRBJ2-1	.	14	TGTGCCAGCAGTTCACCCAGTAGCCACAATGAGCAGTTCTTC	CASSSPSSHNEQFF